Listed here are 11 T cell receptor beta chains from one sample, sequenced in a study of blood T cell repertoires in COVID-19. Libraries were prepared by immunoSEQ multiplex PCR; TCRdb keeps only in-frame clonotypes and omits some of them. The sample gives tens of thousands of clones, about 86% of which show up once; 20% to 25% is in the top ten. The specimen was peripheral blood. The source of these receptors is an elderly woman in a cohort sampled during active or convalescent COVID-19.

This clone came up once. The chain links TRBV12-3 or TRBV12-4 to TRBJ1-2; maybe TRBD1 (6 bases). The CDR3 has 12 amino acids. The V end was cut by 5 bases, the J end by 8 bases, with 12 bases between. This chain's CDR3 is CASSLYREGYTF. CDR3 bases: TGTGCCAGCAGTCTTTACAGGGAGGGCTACACCTTC.

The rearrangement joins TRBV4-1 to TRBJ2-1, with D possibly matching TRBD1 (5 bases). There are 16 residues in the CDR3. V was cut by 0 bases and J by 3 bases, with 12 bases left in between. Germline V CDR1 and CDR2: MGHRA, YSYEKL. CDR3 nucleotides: TGCGCCAGCAGCCAAGATTGGTCTACAGGCTACAATGAGCAGTTCTTC. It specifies CASSQDWSTGYNEQFF.

DNA for the CDR3: TGTGCCAGCAGTTTTGAGACAGGGGGCAAGAGGGAGCAGTACTTC. Translating it yields CASSFETGGKREQYF. The chain combines TRBV28 with TRBJ2-7, with 10 bases that match TRBD1. Looked up from germline, CDR1 is MDHEN and CDR2 is SYDVKM. This CDR3 comprises 15 residues. Trimming cost V 3 bases and J 7 bases; bases outside gene matches: 9.

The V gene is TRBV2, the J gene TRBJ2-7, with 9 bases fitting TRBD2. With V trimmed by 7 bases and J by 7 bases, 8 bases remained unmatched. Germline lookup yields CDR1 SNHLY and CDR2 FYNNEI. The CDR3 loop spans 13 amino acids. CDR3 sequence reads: CASKAGGPEEQYF. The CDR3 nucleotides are TGTGCCAGCAAGGCGGGAGGGCCGGAAGAGCAGTACTTC.

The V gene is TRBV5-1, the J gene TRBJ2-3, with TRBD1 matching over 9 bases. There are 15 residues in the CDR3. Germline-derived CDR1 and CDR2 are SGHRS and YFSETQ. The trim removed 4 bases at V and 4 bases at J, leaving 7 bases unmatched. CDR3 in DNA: TGCGCCAGCAGCCCCGGGACAGGGTGGGCAGATACGCAGTATTTT. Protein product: CASSPGTGWADTQYF.

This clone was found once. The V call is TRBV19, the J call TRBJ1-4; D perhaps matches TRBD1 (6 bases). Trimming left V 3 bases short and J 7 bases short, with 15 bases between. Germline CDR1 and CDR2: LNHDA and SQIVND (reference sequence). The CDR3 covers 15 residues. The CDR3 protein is CASSISGTLAEKLFF. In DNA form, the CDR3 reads TGTGCCAGTAGTATTAGCGGGACACTCGCTGAAAAACTGTTTTTT.

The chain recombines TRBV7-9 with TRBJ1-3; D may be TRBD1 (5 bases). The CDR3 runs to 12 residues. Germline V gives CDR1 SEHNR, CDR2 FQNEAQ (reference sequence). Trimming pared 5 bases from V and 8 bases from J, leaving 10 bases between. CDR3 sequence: CASSAIRDTIYF. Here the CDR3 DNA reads TGTGCCAGCAGCGCGATCAGGGACACCATATATTTT.

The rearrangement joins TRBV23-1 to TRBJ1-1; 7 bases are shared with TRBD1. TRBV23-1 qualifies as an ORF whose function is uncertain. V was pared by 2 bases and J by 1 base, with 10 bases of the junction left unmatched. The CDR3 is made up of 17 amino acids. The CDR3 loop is CASSQPTGTEQNTEAFF. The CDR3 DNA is TGCGCCAGCAGTCAACCAACCGGGACAGAGCAGAACACTGAAGCTTTCTTT.

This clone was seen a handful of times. The CDR3 loop reads CAWDRGLNTGELFF. CDR3 DNA sequence: TGTGCCTGGGACAGGGGGCTGAACACCGGGGAGCTGTTTTTT. This chain joins TRBV30 and TRBJ2-2; 10 nucleotides line up with TRBD1. The germline CDR1 and CDR2 sequences are GTSNPN and SVGIG (reference sequence). Trimming removed 5 bases from V and 1 base from J; junction bases left unmatched: 1. The CDR3 is 14 residues long.

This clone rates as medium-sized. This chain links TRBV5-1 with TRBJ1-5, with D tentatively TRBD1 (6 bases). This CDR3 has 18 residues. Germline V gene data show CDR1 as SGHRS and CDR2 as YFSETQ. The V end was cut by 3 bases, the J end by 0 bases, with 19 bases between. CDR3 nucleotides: TGCGCCAGCAGCTCCCGGGACACCCAATTTGATAGCAATCAGCCCCAGCATTTT. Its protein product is CASSSRDTQFDSNQPQHF.

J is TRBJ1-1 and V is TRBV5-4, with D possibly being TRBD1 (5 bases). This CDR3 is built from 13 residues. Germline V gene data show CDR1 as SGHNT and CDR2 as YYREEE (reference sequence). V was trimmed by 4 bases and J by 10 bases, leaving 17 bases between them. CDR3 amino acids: CASSRTGVGGAFF. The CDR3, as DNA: TGTGCCAGCAGCAGAACAGGAGTCGGCGGAGCTTTCTTT.